The sequence of this TCR beta chain was determined in a study of cytomegalovirus exposure and HLA in healthy donors. Study background: In a previous analysis, some 120 million unique TCR beta sequences were found from some 180 million T cells.

The primer mix had 60 Vbeta and 13 Jbeta primers. Assay: immunoSEQ multiplex PCR; the TCRdb copy retains only in-frame clones and omits some. Here the sample spans about 150,000 clones, around 70% being singletons. Study observations and caveats: Researchers catalogued about 160 TCR beta chains as cytomegalovirus-associated.

Comments on this clone: Its antigen is still unknown.

Germline trimming cut 5 bases from V and 1 base from J; bases unmatched to any gene: 5. In germline, CDR1 is SGHVS, CDR2 FNYEAQ. This CDR3 region has 16 residues. This rearrangement joins TRBV7-6 to TRBJ2-2, with 9 bases lining up with TRBD1. The sequence came from a man under 40 in good health and CMV-seronegative. Sample: PBMCs. CDR3 sequence (DNA): TGTGCCAGCAGCCCCGGGACAGGGCTGAACACCGGGGAGCTGTTTTTT. Its translation: CASSPGTGLNTGELFF.